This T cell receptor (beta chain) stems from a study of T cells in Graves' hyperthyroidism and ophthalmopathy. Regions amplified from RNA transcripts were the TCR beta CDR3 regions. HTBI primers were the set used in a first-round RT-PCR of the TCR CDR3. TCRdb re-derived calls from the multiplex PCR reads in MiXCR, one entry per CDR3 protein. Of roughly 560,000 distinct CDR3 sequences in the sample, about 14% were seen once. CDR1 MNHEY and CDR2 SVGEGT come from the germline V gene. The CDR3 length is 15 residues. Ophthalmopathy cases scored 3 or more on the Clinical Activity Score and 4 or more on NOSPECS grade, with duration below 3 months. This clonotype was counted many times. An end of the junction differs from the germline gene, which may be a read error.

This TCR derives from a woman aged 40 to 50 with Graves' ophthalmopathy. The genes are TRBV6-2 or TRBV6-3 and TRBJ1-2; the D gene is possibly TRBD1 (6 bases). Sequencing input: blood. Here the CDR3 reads CASSSSPDRLYGYIF. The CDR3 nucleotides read TGTGCCAGCAGTTCGTCCCCTGACAGGCTCTATGGCTACATCTTC.